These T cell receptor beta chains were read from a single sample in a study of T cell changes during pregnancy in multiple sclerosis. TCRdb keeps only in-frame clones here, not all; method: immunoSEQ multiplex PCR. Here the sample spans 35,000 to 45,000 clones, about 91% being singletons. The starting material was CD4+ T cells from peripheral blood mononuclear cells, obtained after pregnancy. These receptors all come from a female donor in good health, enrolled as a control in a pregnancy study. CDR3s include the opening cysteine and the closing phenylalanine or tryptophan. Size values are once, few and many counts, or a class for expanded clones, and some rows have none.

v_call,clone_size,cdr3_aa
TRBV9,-,CASSVGLPTTDTQYF
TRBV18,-,CASSPPGQGAWTEAFF
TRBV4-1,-,CASSQDSGKRSDTQYF
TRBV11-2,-,CASRRTRSSYNEQFF
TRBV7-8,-,CASSPQGNTEAFF
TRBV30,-,CAWTAPSETSRNEQFF
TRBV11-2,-,CASSAGGSRDTQYF
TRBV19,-,CASSTFRVNTEAFF
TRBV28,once,CASSLGTSGYNEQFF
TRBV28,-,CASSSGQGAPDTQYF
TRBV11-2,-,CASSPMGATYEQYF
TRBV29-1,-,CSVHRGSGNTIYF
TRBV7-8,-,CASSAQGVLFYEQYF
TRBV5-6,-,CASSPGQPSYEQYF
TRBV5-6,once,CASSFPGSGTGELFF
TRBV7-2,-,CASSIPGGGEKLFF
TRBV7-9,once,CASMVGGMDEKLFF
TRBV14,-,CASSQLAGGGTEAFF
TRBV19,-,CASSIIQGANTGELFF
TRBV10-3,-,CAISPGQPDQPQHF
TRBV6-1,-,CASQTGATRNGQFF
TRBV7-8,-,CASSLGRGLTGELFF
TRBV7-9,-,CASSREAAGNSPLHF
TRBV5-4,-,CASSGLAGTYEQYF
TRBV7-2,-,CASSLGLAGDEQFF
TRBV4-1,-,CASSQDGVAGGPWPETQYF
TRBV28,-,CASSSRSYGYTF
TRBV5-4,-,CASSPTSGTSDTQYF
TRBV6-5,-,CASSRTGNTEAFF
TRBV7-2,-,CASSSLMNTEAFF
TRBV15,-,CATSRDKGGGEKLFF
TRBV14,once,CASSHGSPTLVQYF
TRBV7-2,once,CASSLVASGSTRADTQYF
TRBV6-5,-,CASRPPTGWGTEAFF
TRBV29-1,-,CSVTSGTGAYEQYF
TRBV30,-,CAWSPDTRNQPQHF
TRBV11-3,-,CASSLRGGGYEQYF
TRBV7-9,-,CASSWAGEETQYF
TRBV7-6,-,CASSKQGSRSPLHF
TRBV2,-,CASGVNRAYEQYF
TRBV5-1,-,CASSADGDYGYTF
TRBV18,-,CASSPDRAHGYTF
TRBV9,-,CASSVTGAGNTIYF
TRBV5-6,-,CASSPGQGVNIQYF
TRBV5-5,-,CASSWGQGFYEQYF
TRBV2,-,CASRGVAGGYEQYF
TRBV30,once,CAWSVGGLPGANVLTF
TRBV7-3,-,CASSSLTSGQFF
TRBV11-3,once,CASSPHGQGGEKLFF
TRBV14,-,CASSQGTGVPYEQYF
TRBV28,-,CASSPGGTSGNTIYF
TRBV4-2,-,CASSQLLVGREFYEQYF
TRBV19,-,CARQAVATNEKLFF
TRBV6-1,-,CASSLTGTMNTEAFF
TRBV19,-,CASSNREGQPQHF
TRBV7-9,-,CASSRGSQRYNEQFF
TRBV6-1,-,CASSEQQGASYGYTF
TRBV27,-,CASSVRGPGEKLFF
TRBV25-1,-,CASSEGGQPHNEQFF